These 14 T cell receptor beta chains were sequenced from one sample in a study of long-term antiretroviral therapy in people with HIV. The immunoSEQ assay was v3.0, run at survey level. Measured with immunoSEQ multiplex PCR; TCRdb has only the in-frame clones, and not every one. The data hold fewer than 25,000 clones, with approximately 80% observed a single time. Here the sequenced sample was unsorted PBMCs, taken 0.1 years before starting antiretroviral therapy. The receptors come from a man between 18 and 35 years old with HIV.

The chain carries TRBV11-2 and TRBJ2-1, with TRBD2 identical over 14 bases. Germline values: CDR1 SGHAT, CDR2 FQNNGV. With V trimmed by 5 bases and J by 9 bases, 3 bases remained unmatched. The CDR3 runs to 14 residues. The CDR3 loop reads CASSDGTSGGEQFF. The CDR3 DNA reads TGTGCCAGCAGCGACGGGACTAGCGGGGGTGAGCAGTTCTTC.

This clone has a handful of counts. The chain combines TRBV5-4 with TRBJ2-2; the D is unclear. Deletions cut 1 base from V and 3 bases from J, with 7 bases between. The length of the CDR3 is 14 residues. Germline assignment: CDR1 SGHNT and CDR2 YYREEE (reference sequence). CDR3 sequence (DNA): TGTGCCAGCAGCTTGACCGGCTACACCGGGGAGCTGTTTTTT. It encodes CASSLTGYTGELFF.

The V gene is TRBV9, the J gene TRBJ1-6; TRBD1 matches 8 bases. V lost 0 bases to trimming and J lost 7 bases; unmatched junction nucleotides: 3. The length of the CDR3 is 15 residues. The germline V gene encodes CDR1 SGDLS and CDR2 YYNGEE. The DNA of the CDR3 is TGTGCCAGCAGCGTAGGACAGGGGAAGAATTCACCCCTCCACTTT. Amino acid sequence: CASSVGQGKNSPLHF.

This clone turned up a few times. This rearrangement joins TRBV10-3 to TRBJ1-1, with unresolved D. V was pared by 11 bases and J by 7 bases, with 14 bases between. The V gene's germline CDR1 is ENHRY and CDR2 SYGVKD. The CDR3 contains 11 residues. The CDR3 sequence: CAVRSSREAFF. The CDR3 nucleotides read TGTGCCGTCCGAAGCTCCCGTGAAGCTTTCTTT.

The CDR3 DNA sequence: TGTGCCAGTAGTATTGGGGGGGTCGGGACTGAAGCTTTCTTT. Translated: CASSIGGVGTEAFF. The J gene is TRBJ1-1, the V gene TRBV19, with D perhaps matching TRBD1 (5 bases). The CDR3 length is 14 residues. Trimming stripped 3 bases from V and 5 bases from J, with 13 bases between. Germline assignment: CDR1 LNHDA and CDR2 SQIVND (reference sequence).

The genes are TRBV6-5 and TRBJ2-5, with D perhaps TRBD2 (5 bases). Germline V lookup: CDR1 MNHEY, CDR2 SVGAGI. V was trimmed by 2 bases and J by 4 bases, leaving 11 bases between them. This CDR3 spans 14 amino acids. The CDR3 nucleotides read TGTGCCAGCAGTTACGAAGGACTGAGAGAGACCCAGTACTTC. Translating gives CASSYEGLRETQYF.

The chain is built from TRBV6-5 and TRBJ1-2; 7 positions agree with TRBD1. CDR1 and CDR2 from the germline V gene are MNHEY and SVGAGI. V trimming: 5 bases; J trimming: 0 bases; junction bases outside the gene matches: 6. The CDR3 is 15 amino acids. CDR3 sequence reads: CASSTRDRTNYGYTF. The CDR3 DNA reads TGTGCCAGCAGTACCCGGGACAGAACTAACTATGGCTACACCTTC.

This chain's CDR3 is CASSGQGGNEQFF. CDR3 in DNA: TGTGCCAGCAGCGGACAGGGAGGCAATGAGCAGTTCTTC. The chain carries TRBV9 and TRBJ2-1; D perhaps matches TRBD1 (7 bases). Trimming left V 3 bases short and J 6 bases short, with 10 bases between. The CDR3 length is 13 residues. CDR1 and CDR2 from the germline V gene are SGDLS and YYNGEE.

The V call is TRBV6-5, the J call TRBJ1-1; D is possibly TRBD1 (6 bases). The germline V and J ends were trimmed by 2 bases and 1 base, with 14 bases remaining between them. There are 16 residues in the CDR3. CDR1 and CDR2 from the germline V gene are MNHEY and SVGAGI. CDR3 in amino acids: CASSYNGGSQNTEAFF. CDR3 coding DNA: TGTGCCAGCAGTTACAACGGGGGCAGCCAGAACACTGAAGCTTTCTTT.

The table lists this clone with a few counts. J is TRBJ2-1 and V is TRBV28; D not resolved. The CDR3 has 16 residues. CDR1 MDHEN and CDR2 SYDVKM come from the germline V gene. V lost 3 bases and J lost 5, with 17 bases in between. The CDR3 reads CASSFFSSEANNEQFF. The CDR3 nucleotides are TGTGCCAGCAGTTTTTTTTCGTCCGAAGCAAACAATGAGCAGTTCTTC. The whole variable domain, remainder taken from reference TRBV28 and TRBJ2-1, is DVKVTQSSRYLVKRTGEKVFLECVQDMDHENMFWYRQDPGLGLRLIYFSYDVKMKEKGDIPEGYSVSREKKERFSLILESASTNQTSMYLCASSFFSSEANNEQFFGPGTRLTVL.

V and J are TRBV4-2 and TRBJ2-7; 14 nucleotides match TRBD2. This CDR3 comprises 16 residues. Germline CDR1 is LGHNA and CDR2 is YNFKEQ. Germline trimming cut 2 bases from V and 2 bases from J; bases unmatched to any gene: 2. The CDR3 loop reads CASSQLGLAGAYEQYF. CDR3 in DNA: TGTGCCAGCAGCCAACTGGGACTAGCGGGAGCCTACGAGCAGTACTTC.

In this sample, this clone turned up once. This chain connects TRBV6-6 to TRBJ1-3, with D maybe TRBD1 (6 bases). The length of the CDR3 is 15 residues. The germline V and J ends were trimmed by 6 bases and 0 bases, with 12 bases remaining between them. Germline V gene data show CDR1 as MNHNY and CDR2 as SVGAGI (reference sequence). The CDR3 loop reads CASRDGQSSGNTIYF. CDR3 bases: TGTGCCAGCAGGGACGGACAGAGCTCTGGAAACACCATATATTTT.

This clone showed up just once. V usage is TRBV9 and J usage is TRBJ2-1; possible D gene TRBD1, 5 bases. Trimming left V 4 bases short and J 6 bases short, with 14 bases between. Germline CDR1 is SGDLS and CDR2 is YYNGEE. The CDR3 has 14 residues. The CDR3: CASSPSRGPNEQFF. As DNA, the CDR3 is TGTGCCAGCAGCCCGAGTAGGGGCCCCAATGAGCAGTTCTTC.

This chain joins TRBV7-9 and TRBJ1-2; 10 nucleotides align to TRBD1. This CDR3 is built from 17 residues. From germline, CDR1 is SEHNR and CDR2 FQNEAQ (reference sequence). The ends lost 0 bases at V and 3 bases at J; junction bases unmatched: 7. The CDR3 coding sequence is TGTGCCAGCAGCTTAGCACGAGGGGACAGGGGTGACTATGGCTACACCTTC. Its protein product is CASSLARGDRGDYGYTF.